The 29 T cell receptor beta chains presented below share a single source sample, sequenced in a study of tissue T cells after allogeneic stem cell transplantation. Sequenced by immunoSEQ multiplex PCR; TCRdb stores in-frame clones only, minus some. This sample carries some 3,000 clones, around 40% of them seen once, and the ten largest clones take 27%. Time point indicated: mouse harvest day 14 after allogeneic transplant. The graft held 10^6 splenic CD5+ T cells and 10^7 T-cell-depleted bone marrow cells. Sequencing was performed on gut tissue. The receptors were sampled from a female BALB/c mouse given C57BL/6 T cells with graft-versus-host disease after an allogeneic hematopoietic cell transplant.

This clone was counted only a few times. Genes and germline are mouse. The read stops 1 residue short of the end of the CDR3; the missing end is completed from the germline J gene. This rearrangement joins TRBV26 to TRBJ2-2; D possibly corresponds to TRBD1 (6 bases). From germline, CDR1 is KGHPV and CDR2 FQNQEV (reference sequence). This CDR3 has 14 residues. Trimming cost V 2 bases and J 2 bases, with 6 bases left between them. The CDR3: CASSLTGNTGQLYF. The CDR3 DNA, read in part, is TGTGCCAGCAGTCTGACAGGGAACACCGGGCAGCTCTAC.

As regards this clone: The listed genes are named as in mouse. This CDR3 reads CASSRDWVYEQYF. The DNA read from the CDR3 is TGTGCCAGCAGCCGGGACTGGGTTTATGAACAGTAC. The chain couples TRBV2 to TRBJ2-7; 9 bases are shared with TRBD2. The CDR3 end lies 1 residue beyond the end of the read and is filled in from the germline J gene. The CDR3 runs to 13 residues. CDR1 is LGHNA and CDR2 is YSYQKL in the germline V gene. The V and J ends lost 4 bases and 4 bases, in that order; junction bases with no gene match: 2.

Worth noting for this clone: Germline and genes: mouse. The read terminates 1 residue ahead of where the CDR3 ends, so the germline J gene completes it. The chain recombines TRBV13-2 with TRBJ2-7; 13 nucleotides line up with TRBD2. Trimming cost V 0 bases and J 4 bases; bases outside gene matches: 4. The CDR3 loop spans 16 amino acids. The germline V gene has CDR1 NNHNN and CDR2 SYGAGS (reference sequence). CDR3 bases read: TGTGCCAGCGGTGATGCACGGACTGGGGGGGCTTATGAACAGTAC. Encoded protein: CASGDARTGGAYEQY. The full CDR3 protein reads CASGDARTGGAYEQYF.

Worth noting for this clone: The listed genes are named as in mouse. The read falls 1 residue short of the CDR3 end, and the missing part is taken from the germline J gene. The chain combines TRBV12-2 with TRBJ1-4, with 8 bases lining up with TRBD1. This CDR3 has 15 residues. Trimming cost V 0 bases and J 6 bases; bases outside gene matches: 5. Germline CDR1 is SGHLS and CDR2 is HYDKME. CDR3 DNA, as far as it was read: TGTGCCAGCTCTCTCGACACAGGGGGGGACGAAAGATTATTT. Translated, it gives CASSLDTGGDERLF. The CDR3 in full is CASSLDTGGDERLFF.

With regard to this clone: Any gene name here is a mouse gene name. The observed sequence ends 1 residue before the CDR3 terminus, with the missing tail filled in from the germline J gene. J is TRBJ2-7 and V is TRBV26; 12 bases align to TRBD2. CDR1 and CDR2 from the germline V gene are KGHPV and FQNQEV (reference sequence). The CDR3 has 13 residues. V lost 6 bases and J lost 7; bases outside the gene matches: 4. The CDR3 spells CASSRLGGREQYF. Partial CDR3 DNA: TGTGCCAGCAGCAGACTGGGGGGGCGCGAACAGTAC.

Notes on this clone: Germline and genes: mouse. The read ends 1 residue early relative to the CDR3; the germline J gene fills the gap. The V call is TRBV13-1, the J call TRBJ1-1; TRBD1 aligns across 8 bases. Germline V gene data show CDR1 as NSHNY and CDR2 as SYGAGN. This CDR3 comprises 13 residues. V was pared by 4 bases and J by 2 bases, with 1 base of the junction left unmatched. Incomplete CDR3 DNA: TGTGCCAGCAGTCAGGGGGCCAACACAGAAGTCTTC. This codes for CASSQGANTEVF. The complete CDR3 sequence is CASSQGANTEVFF.

This clone was counted a few times. Gene names are mouse gene names. Read data end 1 residue before the CDR3 end; the end is taken from the germline J gene. J is TRBJ2-5 and V is TRBV26; TRBD1 might be the D (5 bases). From germline, CDR1 is KGHPV and CDR2 FQNQEV (reference sequence). V lost 4 bases, J lost 5 bases, and 7 bases lay in between. The CDR3 consists of 12 residues. Partial CDR3 DNA: TGTGCCAGCAGTCGAGGGGTAGACACCCAGTAC. This encodes CASSRGVDTQY. The entire CDR3 sequence reads CASSRGVDTQYF. The full variable domain, in which reference TRBV26 and TRBJ2-5 provide the parts outside the CDR3, is NSKVIQTPRYLVKGQGQKAKMRCIPEKGHPVVFWYQQNKNNEFKFLINFQNQEVLQQIDMTEKRFSAECPSNSPCSLEIQSSEAGDSALYLCASSRGVDTQYFGPGTRLLVL.

As to this clone: The genes are named according to mouse. The missing CDR3 end, 1 residue past where the read stops, is filled in from the germline J gene. The J gene is TRBJ2-4, the V gene TRBV26; possibly TRBD1 or TRBD2 for D (5 bases each). Trimming took 4 bases from V and 1 from J, leaving 9 bases between them. CDR3 length equals 14 residues. Looked up from germline, CDR1 is KGHPV and CDR2 is FQNQEV (reference sequence). The CDR3 DNA, read in part, is TGTGCCAGCAGTCGGGGGACGGGTCAAAACACCTTGTAC. This codes for CASSRGTGQNTLY. The whole CDR3 sequence reads CASSRGTGQNTLYF.

A word on this clone: Germline and genes here are mouse. The CDR3 end falls 1 residue outside the read, so it is completed with the germline J gene. The chain carries TRBV13-2 and TRBJ2-3; D is unclear. Germline CDR1 and CDR2: NNHNN and SYGAGS (reference sequence). The CDR3 is 14 amino acids. Trimming shortened V by 0 bases and J by 0 bases, and 5 bases separated the two germline ends. CDR3 DNA, as far as it was read: TGTGCCAGCGGTGATGTCGGGAGTGCAGAAACGCTGTAT. It is translated as CASGDVGSAETLY. The whole CDR3 region reads CASGDVGSAETLYF.

In regard to this clone: An end of the junction does not agree with germline; a read error may underlie this. Germline and genes: mouse. The read is 1 residue too short to cover the CDR3 end, so that end is filled in from the germline J gene. The chain couples TRBV31 to TRBJ2-7; D gene uncertain. Germline lookup yields CDR1 GKSSPN and CDR2 SITVG. The CDR3 has 13 residues. The DNA read from the CDR3 is TGTGCCCGGAGTCTAACGCGGGACTATGAACAGTAC. It specifies CARSLTRDYEQY. The full CDR3 reads CARSLTRDYEQYF.

As concerns this clone: Any gene name here is a mouse gene name. The DNA ends 1 residue before the CDR3 does, and the rest of the CDR3 is filled in from the germline J gene. The V and J genes are TRBV23 and TRBJ2-3. Germline-derived CDR1 and CDR2 are KGHTA and FQNQQP. This CDR3 spans 15 amino acids. This chain's CDR3 is CSSSQSGASAETLYF. The sequenced CDR3 bases are TGCTCCAGCAGTCAATCGGGAGCTAGTGCAGAAACGCTGTAT. The whole variable domain, filled in from reference TRBV23 and TRBJ2-3, reads DAAVTQKPRYLIKMKGQEAEMKCIPEKGHTAVFWYQQKQSKELKFLIYFQNQQPLDQIDMVKERFSAVCPSSSLCSLGIRTCEAEDSALYLCSSSQSGASAETLYFGSGTRLTVL.

Only a few counts were recorded for this clone. Gene names and germline match the mouse. Sequencing ends 1 residue short of the CDR3 end; the germline J gene provides the rest. The genes are TRBV19 and TRBJ2-3; D possibly corresponds to TRBD2 (6 bases). This CDR3 has 14 amino acids. V lost 5 bases, J lost 0 bases, and 10 bases lay in between. Germline V CDR1 and CDR2: FNHDT, SITEND (reference sequence). The CDR3 reads CASRPGASAETLYF. The covered CDR3 bases are TGTGCCAGCAGGCCTGGGGCTAGTGCAGAAACGCTGTAT.

Comment on this clone: Mouse names are used for the genes. The read gets to within 1 residue of the CDR3 end, and the germline J gene fills in the rest. This rearrangement joins TRBV26 to TRBJ1-2; 7 bases are shared with TRBD1. The CDR3 runs to 14 residues. From germline, CDR1 is KGHPV and CDR2 FQNQEV (reference sequence). The ends lost 1 base at V and 3 bases at J; junction bases unmatched: 2. The sequenced part of the CDR3 DNA is TGTGCCAGCAGTCTGTTGCAGGGGGACTCCGACTACACC. Encoded protein: CASSLLQGDSDYT. The entire CDR3 protein reads CASSLLQGDSDYTF.

This clone showed up just once. Gene names denote mouse genes. CDR3 in amino acids: CASSLTGAGVFF. The covered CDR3 bases are TGTGCCAGCAGTCTGACCGGGGCAGGGGTCTTC. This chain links TRBV26 with TRBJ1-1; tentatively, D is TRBD1 (5 bases). The CDR3 end is not reached by the read, which stops 1 residue before it; the germline J gene fills it in. The germline gives CDR1 KGHPV, CDR2 FQNQEV (reference sequence). This CDR3 is 12 amino acids long. Trimming took off 2 bases at V and 11 bases at J, with 12 bases between the two ends.

By frequency in the sample, this clone is medium-sized. Genes and germline are mouse. Read coverage stops 1 residue before the CDR3 terminus; the germline J gene supplies the remainder. This rearrangement joins TRBV12-1 to TRBJ2-4; the D gene is possibly TRBD2 (6 bases). Looked up from germline, CDR1 is SGHSN and CDR2 is HYEKVE. Trimming cost V 4 bases and J 0 bases, with 10 bases left between them. The CDR3 is 14 residues long. Partial CDR3 DNA: TGTGCCAGCTCCCCCGGACTGAGTCAAAACACCTTGTAC. Its translation is CASSPGLSQNTLY. The whole CDR3 sequence reads CASSPGLSQNTLYF.

In its sample, this clone was seen a few times. Germline and genes here are mouse. Coverage ceases 1 residue before the CDR3 finishes, and the germline J gene fills in the end. This chain uses TRBV1 with TRBJ1-1; TRBD1 matches 10 bases. This CDR3 has 16 residues. Trimming cost V 3 bases and J 0 bases; bases outside gene matches: 4. Germline V lookup: CDR1 NSQYPW, CDR2 LRSPGD (reference sequence). The sequenced CDR3 bases are TGCACCTGCAGTGCTCGGGACAGGGGAGCAAACACAGAAGTCTTC. Its protein product is CTCSARDRGANTEVF. The complete CDR3 protein is CTCSARDRGANTEVFF.

This clone was found a few times. The genes are named according to mouse. The read ends 1 residue before the CDR3 terminus; that terminus is restored from the germline J gene. V and J are TRBV14 and TRBJ2-5; 7 bases map to TRBD1. CDR3 length: 13 amino acids. The ends lost 2 bases at V and 6 bases at J; junction bases unmatched: 3. The germline V gene has CDR1 SGHDT and CDR2 FRDEAV. The sequenced CDR3 bases are TGTGCCAGCAGTTTTCACAGGGGTGACACCCAGTAC. Amino acid sequence: CASSFHRGDTQY. The CDR3 as a whole reads CASSFHRGDTQYF.

This clone was found a few times. Gene labels here are mouse ones. The CDR3 is cut off 1 residue early in the read; its end comes from the germline J gene. The chain recombines TRBV3 with TRBJ2-4; 11 nucleotides match TRBD2. The ends lost 5 bases at V and 6 bases at J; junction bases unmatched: 4. CDR1 is SNHLY and CDR2 is FYNGKV in the germline V gene (reference sequence). The CDR3 totals 14 residues. The CDR3 protein is CASSPDWGGNTLYF. The DNA read from the CDR3 is TGTGCCAGCAGCCCTGACTGGGGGGGGAACACCTTGTAC.

On this clone itself: The genes are named according to mouse. The read ends 1 residue early relative to the CDR3; the germline J gene fills the gap. The V gene is TRBV26, the J gene TRBJ2-3; D not certain. The CDR3 spans 15 residues. Germline values: CDR1 KGHPV, CDR2 FQNQEV (reference sequence). With 2 bases removed from V and 2 bases from J, the gap between germline ends came to 11 bases. Partial CDR3 DNA: TGTGCCAGCAGTCTGGGAGGGCGCATTGCAGAAACGCTGTAT. This gives the protein CASSLGGRIAETLY. The complete CDR3 protein is CASSLGGRIAETLYF.

This clone is medium-sized by share. Gene names are the mouse ones. CDR3 region: CASSPDKYEQYF. The part of the CDR3 DNA that was read is TGTGCCAGCAGTCCGGACAAATATGAACAGTAC. The gene calls are TRBV26 and TRBJ2-7; a possible D gene is TRBD1 (5 bases). The read gets to within 1 residue of the CDR3 end, and the germline J gene fills in the rest. V was pared by 4 bases and J by 4 bases, with 8 bases between. Germline V lookup: CDR1 KGHPV, CDR2 FQNQEV (reference sequence). The CDR3 sequence is 12 residues long.

In its sample, this clone is large. The listed genes are named as in mouse. Sequencing ends 1 residue short of the CDR3 end; the germline J gene provides the rest. The chain uses TRBV26 and TRBJ1-2; D may be TRBD1 (5 bases). The CDR3 is made up of 13 amino acids. V dropped 6 bases and J dropped 0 bases, with 8 bases sitting between them. Per the germline V gene, CDR1 is KGHPV and CDR2 is FQNQEV (reference sequence). CDR3 sequence reads: CASSRQPNSDYTF. The sequenced CDR3 bases are TGTGCCAGCAGCAGACAGCCAAACTCCGACTACACC.

For this clone: Germline and genes: mouse. The DNA ends 1 residue before the CDR3 does, and the rest of the CDR3 is filled in from the germline J gene. This chain links TRBV16 with TRBJ2-5, with 7 nucleotides matching TRBD1. Trimming removed 4 bases from V and 3 bases from J; junction bases left unmatched: 1. The CDR3 has 13 residues. The germline CDR1 and CDR2 sequences are SGHSA and FRNQAP. The CDR3 loop reads CASSSGGQDTQYF. The CDR3 DNA, read in part, is TGTGCAAGCAGCTCAGGGGGACAAGACACCCAGTAC.

Remarks on this clone: Genes and germline come from the mouse. The CDR3 is cut off 1 residue early in the read; its end comes from the germline J gene. The chain is built from TRBV26 and TRBJ1-5; D ambiguous. Germline lookup yields CDR1 KGHPV and CDR2 FQNQEV (reference sequence). This CDR3 has 14 amino acids. V lost 4 bases, J lost 0 bases, and 7 bases lay in between. The CDR3 sequence is CASSPGYNNQAPLF. The CDR3 DNA, read in part, is TGTGCCAGCAGTCCGGGATATAACAACCAGGCTCCGCTT.

With respect to this clone: The gene names here belong to mouse. The read stops 1 residue short of the end of the CDR3; the missing end is completed from the germline J gene. This chain connects TRBV16 to TRBJ1-4; 11 positions match TRBD1. CDR1 is SGHSA and CDR2 is FRNQAP in the germline V gene. This CDR3 is built from 16 residues. The trim removed 1 base at V and 2 bases at J, leaving 0 bases unmatched. The DNA read from the CDR3 is TGTGCAAGCAGCTTAGGGACAGGGGGCTCCAACGAAAGATTATTT. Its protein is CASSLGTGGSNERLF. The full CDR3 protein is CASSLGTGGSNERLFF.

By share, this clone counts as large. Mouse gene names and germline throughout. The read is 1 residue too short to cover the CDR3 end, so that end is filled in from the germline J gene. The rearrangement uses TRBV13-1 and TRBJ1-3; TRBD1 might be the D (5 bases). Germline V gene lookup returns CDR1 NSHNY and CDR2 SYGAGN. V shed 2 bases and J shed 2 bases, with 8 bases lying between them. The CDR3 is 14 residues long. The sequenced part of the CDR3 DNA is TGTGCCAGCAGTGAGCAGGGAGCTGGAAATACGCTCTAT. This encodes CASSEQGAGNTLY. The whole CDR3 reads CASSEQGAGNTLYF.

As for this clone: Any gene name here is a mouse gene name. The read ends 1 residue before the CDR3 terminus; that terminus is restored from the germline J gene. The chain recombines TRBV4 with TRBJ2-2, with TRBD2 matching over 9 bases. In germline, CDR1 is LGHDT, CDR2 YNNKQL (reference sequence). Trimming cost V 3 bases and J 4 bases; bases outside gene matches: 0. There are 14 residues in the CDR3. Partial CDR3 DNA: TGTGCCAGCAGCTACTGGGGGGGCACCGGGCAGCTCTAC. Protein: CASSYWGGTGQLY. The entire CDR3 protein reads CASSYWGGTGQLYF.

This clone was found a few times. Gene names denote mouse genes. The read stops 1 residue short of the end of the CDR3; the missing end is completed from the germline J gene. This chain links TRBV23 with TRBJ2-7; the listed D gene, TRBD2, was not tested against the DNA. Germline loops: CDR1 KGHTA, CDR2 FQNQQP. The CDR3 consists of 14 residues. CDR3 DNA (partial): TGCTCCAGCAGTCAAAAACTGGGATCCTATGAACAGTAC. Encoded protein: CSSSQKLGSYEQY. The whole CDR3 is CSSSQKLGSYEQYF. The full variable domain, completed using reference TRBV23 and TRBJ2-7, is DAAVTQKPRYLIKMKGQEAEMKCIPEKGHTAVFWYQQKQSKELKFLIYFQNQQPLDQIDMVKERFSAVCPSSSLCSLGIRTCEAEDSALYLCSSSQKLGSYEQYFGPGTRLTVL.

On this clone itself: Gene names refer to mouse genes. CDR3 bases read: TGTGCCAGCTCTCTGACAGGGAGGTATGCTGAGCAGTTC. It specifies CASSLTGRYAEQF. The complete CDR3 reads CASSLTGRYAEQFF. This chain joins TRBV12-1 and TRBJ2-1; 7 nucleotides match TRBD1. The sequence runs out 1 residue before the end of the CDR3; the remainder is reconstructed from the germline J gene. Germline CDR1 SGHSN, CDR2 HYEKVE. The CDR3 totals 14 residues. Germline trimming cut 1 base from V and 4 bases from J; bases unmatched to any gene: 3.

This clone qualifies as hyperexpanded. The listed genes are named as in mouse. Read sequence stops 1 residue before the CDR3 end, and the germline J gene provides the missing end. The rearrangement joins TRBV12-1 to TRBJ1-4; D not resolved. Trimming took off 1 base at V and 6 bases at J, with 8 bases between the two ends. The CDR3 covers 13 residues. Germline lookup yields CDR1 SGHSN and CDR2 HYEKVE. The CDR3 DNA, read in part, is TGTGCCAGCTCTCTACCAGGCCACGAAAGATTATTT. Translating it yields CASSLPGHERLF. The complete CDR3 sequence is CASSLPGHERLFF.